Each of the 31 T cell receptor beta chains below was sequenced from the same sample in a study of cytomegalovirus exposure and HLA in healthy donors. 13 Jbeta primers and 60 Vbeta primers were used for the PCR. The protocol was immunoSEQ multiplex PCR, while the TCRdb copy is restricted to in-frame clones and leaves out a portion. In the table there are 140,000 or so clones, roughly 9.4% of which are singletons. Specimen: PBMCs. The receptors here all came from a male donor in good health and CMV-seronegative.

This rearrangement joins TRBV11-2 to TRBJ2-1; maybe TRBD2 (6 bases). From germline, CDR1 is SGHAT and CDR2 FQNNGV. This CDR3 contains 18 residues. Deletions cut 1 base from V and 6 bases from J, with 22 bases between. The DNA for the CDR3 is TGTGCCAGCAGCTTAGGAGGGTGGGGGGACGCGGTGGGCAATGAGCAGTTCTTC. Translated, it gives CASSLGGWGDAVGNEQFF.

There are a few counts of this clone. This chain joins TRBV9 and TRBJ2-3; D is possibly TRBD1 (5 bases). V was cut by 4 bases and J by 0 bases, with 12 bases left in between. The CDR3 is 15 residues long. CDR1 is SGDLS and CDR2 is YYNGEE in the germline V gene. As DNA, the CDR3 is TGTGCCAGCAGCCCAGGGCTATCAAGCACAGATACGCAGTATTTT. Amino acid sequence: CASSPGLSSTDTQYF.

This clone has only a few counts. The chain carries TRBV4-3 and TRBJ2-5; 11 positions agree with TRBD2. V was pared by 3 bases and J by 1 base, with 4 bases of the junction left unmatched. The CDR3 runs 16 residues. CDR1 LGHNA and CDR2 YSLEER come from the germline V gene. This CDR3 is CASSHSSGRAQETQYF. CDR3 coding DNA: TGCGCCAGCAGCCATAGTAGCGGGAGGGCCCAAGAGACCCAGTACTTC.

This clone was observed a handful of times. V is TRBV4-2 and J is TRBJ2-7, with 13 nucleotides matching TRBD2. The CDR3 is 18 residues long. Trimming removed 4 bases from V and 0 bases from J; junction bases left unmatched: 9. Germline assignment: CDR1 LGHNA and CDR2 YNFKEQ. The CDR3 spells CASSPTLGTSGASYEQYF. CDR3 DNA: TGTGCCAGCAGCCCTACTTTAGGGACTAGCGGGGCCTCCTACGAGCAGTACTTC.

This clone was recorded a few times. This CDR3 reads CASNAGPNYGYTF. The CDR3 DNA reads TGTGCCAGTAACGCAGGGCCTAACTATGGCTACACCTTC. This sequence joins TRBV19 and TRBJ1-2; perhaps TRBD1 as D (5 bases). The germline CDR1 and CDR2 sequences are LNHDA and SQIVND (reference sequence). Trimming took off 7 bases at V and 0 bases at J, with 9 bases between the two ends. This CDR3 has 13 amino acids.

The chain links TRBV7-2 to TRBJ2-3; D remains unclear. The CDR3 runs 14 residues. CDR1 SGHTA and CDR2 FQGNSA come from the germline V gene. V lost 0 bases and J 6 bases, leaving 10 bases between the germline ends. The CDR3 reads CASSLATGVDTQYF. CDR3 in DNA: TGTGCCAGCAGCTTAGCGACTGGAGTGGATACGCAGTATTTT.

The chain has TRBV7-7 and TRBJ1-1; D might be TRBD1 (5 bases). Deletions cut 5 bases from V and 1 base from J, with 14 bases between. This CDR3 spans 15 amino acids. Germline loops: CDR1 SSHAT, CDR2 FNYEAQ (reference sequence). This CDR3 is CASSPLGVQNTEAFF. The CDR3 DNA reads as TGTGCCAGCAGCCCGTTAGGGGTCCAGAACACTGAAGCTTTCTTT.

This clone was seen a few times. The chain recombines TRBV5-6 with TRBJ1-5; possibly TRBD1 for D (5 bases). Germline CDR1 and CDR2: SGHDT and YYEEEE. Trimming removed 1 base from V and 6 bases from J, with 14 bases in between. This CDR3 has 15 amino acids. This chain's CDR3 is CASSLSGLGGQPQHF. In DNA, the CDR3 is TGTGCCAGCAGCTTGTCGGGGTTGGGGGGTCAGCCCCAGCATTTT.

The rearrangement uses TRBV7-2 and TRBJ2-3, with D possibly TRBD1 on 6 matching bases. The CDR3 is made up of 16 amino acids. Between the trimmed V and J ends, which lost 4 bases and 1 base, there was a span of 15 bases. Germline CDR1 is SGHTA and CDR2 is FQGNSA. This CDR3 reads CASSWEGGHGTDTQYF. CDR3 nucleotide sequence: TGTGCCAGCAGCTGGGAAGGGGGACACGGCACAGATACGCAGTATTTT.

CDR3 region: CSARRTGEQYF. The DNA for the CDR3 is TGCAGTGCTAGAAGAACGGGGGAGCAGTACTTC. The rearrangement links TRBV20-1 to TRBJ2-7; tentative D call: TRBD2 (5 bases). Germline CDR1 DFQATT, CDR2 SNEGSKA (reference sequence). The CDR3 extends over 11 amino acids. Deletions cut 2 bases from V and 7 bases from J, with 9 bases between.

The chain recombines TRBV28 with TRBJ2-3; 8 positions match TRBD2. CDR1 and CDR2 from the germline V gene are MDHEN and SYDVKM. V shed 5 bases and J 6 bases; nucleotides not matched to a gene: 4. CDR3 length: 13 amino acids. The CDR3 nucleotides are TGTGCCAGCAGTCTCGGGGGGGAGGATACGCAGTATTTT. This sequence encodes CASSLGGEDTQYF.

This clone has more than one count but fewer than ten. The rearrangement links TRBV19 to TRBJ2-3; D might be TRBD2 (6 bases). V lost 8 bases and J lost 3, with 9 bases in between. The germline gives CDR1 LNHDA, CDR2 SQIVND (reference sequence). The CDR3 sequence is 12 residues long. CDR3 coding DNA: TGTGCCAGTCGCGGGACTACAGATACGCAGTATTTT. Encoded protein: CASRGTTDTQYF. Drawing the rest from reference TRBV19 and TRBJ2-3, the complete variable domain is DGGITQSPKYLFRKEGQNVTLSCEQNLNHDAMYWYRQDPGQGLRLIYYSQIVNDFQKGDIAEGYSVSREKKESFPLTVTSAQKNPTAFYLCASRGTTDTQYFGPGTRLTVL.

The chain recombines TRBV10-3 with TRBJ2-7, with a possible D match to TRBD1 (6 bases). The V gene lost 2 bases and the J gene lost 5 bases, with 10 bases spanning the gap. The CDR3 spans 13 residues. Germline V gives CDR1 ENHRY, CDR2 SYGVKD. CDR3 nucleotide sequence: TGTGCCATCAGTGAGGGGGCAGGGGACGAGCAGTACTTC. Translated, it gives CAISEGAGDEQYF.

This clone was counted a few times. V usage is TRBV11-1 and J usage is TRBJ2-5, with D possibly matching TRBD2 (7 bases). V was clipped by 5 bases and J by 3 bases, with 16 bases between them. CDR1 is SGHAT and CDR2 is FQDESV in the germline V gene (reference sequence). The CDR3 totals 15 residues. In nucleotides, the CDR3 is TGTGCCAGCAGCCCTCACAGGGAGGGGGAAGAGACCCAGTACTTC. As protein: CASSPHREGEETQYF.

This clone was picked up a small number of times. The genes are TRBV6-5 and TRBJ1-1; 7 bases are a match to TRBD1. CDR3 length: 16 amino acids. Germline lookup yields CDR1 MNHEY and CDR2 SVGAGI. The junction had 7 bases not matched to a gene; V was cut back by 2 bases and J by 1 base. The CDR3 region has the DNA TGTGCCAGCAGTTACGGCCAGGGGGTTGGGAACACTGAAGCTTTCTTT. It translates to CASSYGQGVGNTEAFF.

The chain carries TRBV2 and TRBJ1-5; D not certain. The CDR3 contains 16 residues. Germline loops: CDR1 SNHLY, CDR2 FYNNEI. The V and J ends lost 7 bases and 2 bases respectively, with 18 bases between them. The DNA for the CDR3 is TGTGCCAGCAAGGAGGGCCCGGGCGGGGGCAATCAGCCCCAGCATTTT. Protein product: CASKEGPGGGNQPQHF.

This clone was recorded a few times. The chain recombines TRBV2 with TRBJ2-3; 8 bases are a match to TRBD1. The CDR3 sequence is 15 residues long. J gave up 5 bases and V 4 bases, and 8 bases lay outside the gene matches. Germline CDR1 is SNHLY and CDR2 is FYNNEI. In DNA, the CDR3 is TGTGCCAGCAGTGCGGGGACAGGACCAGAAGATACGCAGTATTTT. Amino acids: CASSAGTGPEDTQYF.

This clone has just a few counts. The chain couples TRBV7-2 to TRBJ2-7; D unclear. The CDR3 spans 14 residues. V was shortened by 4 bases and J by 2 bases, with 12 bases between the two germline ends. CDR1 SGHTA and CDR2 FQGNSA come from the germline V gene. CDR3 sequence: CASSYDSGPYEQYF. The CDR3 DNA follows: TGTGCCAGCAGCTACGACTCCGGCCCCTACGAGCAGTACTTC.

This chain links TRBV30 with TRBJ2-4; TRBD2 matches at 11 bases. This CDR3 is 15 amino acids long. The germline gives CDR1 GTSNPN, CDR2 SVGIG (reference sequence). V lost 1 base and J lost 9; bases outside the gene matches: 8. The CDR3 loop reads CAWSEGSSGGSIQYF. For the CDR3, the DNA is TGTGCCTGGAGTGAGGGATCTAGCGGGGGGAGCATTCAGTACTTC.

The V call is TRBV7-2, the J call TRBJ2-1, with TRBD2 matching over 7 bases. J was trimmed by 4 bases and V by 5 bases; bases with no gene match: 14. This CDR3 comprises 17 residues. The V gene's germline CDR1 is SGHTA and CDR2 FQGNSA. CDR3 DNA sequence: TGTGCCAGCAGCCTAGGGGTTTGGGGGGGTTCGTACAATGAGCAGTTCTTC. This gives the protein CASSLGVWGGSYNEQFF.

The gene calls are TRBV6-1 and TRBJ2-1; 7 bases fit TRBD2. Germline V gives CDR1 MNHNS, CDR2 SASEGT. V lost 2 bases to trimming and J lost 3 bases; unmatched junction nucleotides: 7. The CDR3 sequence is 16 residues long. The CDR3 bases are TGTGCCAGCAGTGAATTATCGGGAGGCTACTACAATGAGCAGTTCTTC. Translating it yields CASSELSGGYYNEQFF.

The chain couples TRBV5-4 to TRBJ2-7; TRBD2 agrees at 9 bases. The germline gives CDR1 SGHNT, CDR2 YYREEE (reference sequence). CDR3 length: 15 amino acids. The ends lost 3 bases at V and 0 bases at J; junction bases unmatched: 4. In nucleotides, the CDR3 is TGTGCCAGCAGCTCCCTAGCGGGGAGCTCCTACGAGCAGTACTTC. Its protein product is CASSSLAGSSYEQYF.

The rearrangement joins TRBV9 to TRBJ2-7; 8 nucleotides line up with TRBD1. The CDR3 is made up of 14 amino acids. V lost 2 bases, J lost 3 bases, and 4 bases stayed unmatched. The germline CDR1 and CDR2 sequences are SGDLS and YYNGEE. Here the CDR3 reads CASSVTGANYEQYF. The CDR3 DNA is TGTGCCAGCAGCGTGACAGGGGCTAACTACGAGCAGTACTTC.

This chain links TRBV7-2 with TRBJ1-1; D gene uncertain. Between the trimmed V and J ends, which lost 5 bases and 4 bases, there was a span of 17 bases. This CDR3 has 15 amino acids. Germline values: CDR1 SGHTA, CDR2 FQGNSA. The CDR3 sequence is CASSAQSAGSTEAFF. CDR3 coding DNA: TGTGCCAGCAGCGCCCAGTCGGCGGGGTCCACTGAAGCTTTCTTT.

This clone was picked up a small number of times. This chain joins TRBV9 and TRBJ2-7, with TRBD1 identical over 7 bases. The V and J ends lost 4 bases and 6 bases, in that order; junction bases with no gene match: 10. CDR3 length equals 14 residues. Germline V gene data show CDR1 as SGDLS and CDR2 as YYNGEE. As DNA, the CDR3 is TGTGCCAGCAGCCCCCGTGAAGGGGGCGTCGAGCAGTACTTC. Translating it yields CASSPREGGVEQYF.

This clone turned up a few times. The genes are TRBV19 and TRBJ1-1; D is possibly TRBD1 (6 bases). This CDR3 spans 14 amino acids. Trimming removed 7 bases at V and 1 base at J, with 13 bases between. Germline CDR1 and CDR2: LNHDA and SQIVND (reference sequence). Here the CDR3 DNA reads TGTGCCAGTACCGGGACATACCCGAACACTGAAGCTTTCTTT. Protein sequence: CASTGTYPNTEAFF.

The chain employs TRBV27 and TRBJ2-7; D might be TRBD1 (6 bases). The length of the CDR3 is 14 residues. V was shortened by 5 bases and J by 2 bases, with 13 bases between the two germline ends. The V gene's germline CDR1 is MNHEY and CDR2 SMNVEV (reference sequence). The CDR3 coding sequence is TGTGCCAGCAGTAGTCCTACAGGGACCTACGAGCAGTACTTC. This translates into CASSSPTGTYEQYF.

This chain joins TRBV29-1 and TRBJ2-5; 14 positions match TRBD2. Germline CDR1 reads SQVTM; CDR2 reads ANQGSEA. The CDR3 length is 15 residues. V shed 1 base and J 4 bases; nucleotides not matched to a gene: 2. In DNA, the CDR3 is TGCAGCGTTGAAGGAGGGACTAGCGGGGGAGAGACCCAGTACTTC. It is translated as CSVEGGTSGGETQYF. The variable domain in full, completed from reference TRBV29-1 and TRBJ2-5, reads SAVISQKPSRDICQRGTSLTIQCQVDSQVTMMFWYRQQPGQSLTLIATANQGSEATYESGFVIDKFPISRPNLTFSTLTVSNMSPEDSSIYLCSVEGGTSGGETQYFGPGTRLLVL.

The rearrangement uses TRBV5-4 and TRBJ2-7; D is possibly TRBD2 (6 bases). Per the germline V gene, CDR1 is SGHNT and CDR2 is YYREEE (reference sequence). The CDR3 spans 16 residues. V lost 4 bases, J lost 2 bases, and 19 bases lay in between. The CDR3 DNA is TGTGCCAGCAGCCAAAGACATCGGGGGAGGCCCTACGAGCAGTACTTC. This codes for CASSQRHRGRPYEQYF.

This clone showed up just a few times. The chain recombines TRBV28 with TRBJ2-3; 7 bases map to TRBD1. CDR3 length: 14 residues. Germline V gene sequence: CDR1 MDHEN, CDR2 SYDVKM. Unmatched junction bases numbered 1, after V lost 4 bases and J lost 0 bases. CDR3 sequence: CASSSRGSTDTQYF. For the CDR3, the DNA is TGTGCCAGCAGTTCCAGGGGGAGCACAGATACGCAGTATTTT.

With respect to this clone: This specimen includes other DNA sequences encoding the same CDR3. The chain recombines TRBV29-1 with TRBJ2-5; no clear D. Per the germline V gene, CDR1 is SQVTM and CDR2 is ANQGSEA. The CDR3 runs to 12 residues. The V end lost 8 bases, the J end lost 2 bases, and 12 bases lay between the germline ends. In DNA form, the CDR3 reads TGCAGCTTATTGTACGGGCAAGAGACCCAGTACTTC. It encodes CSLLYGQETQYF.